Below are 21 T cell receptor beta chains sequenced from a single sample in a study of blood T cell repertoires in COVID-19. Clones were sequenced by immunoSEQ multiplex PCR, and TCRdb holds only the in-frame ones, with some missing. The data contain 65,000 to 70,000 clones, about four fifths of them seen just once; the ten biggest clones take up roughly 48%. The sample taken for sequencing was peripheral blood. These receptors all stem from a human donor in a cohort sampled during active COVID-19.

The V and J genes are TRBV6-5 and TRBJ2-2; D is perhaps TRBD2 (5 bases). CDR3 length: 14 amino acids. Trimming shortened V by 7 bases and J by 5 bases, and 14 bases separated the two germline ends. Germline CDR1 and CDR2: MNHEY and SVGAGI. The CDR3 sequence is CASTSHRDTGELFF. The DNA for the CDR3 is TGTGCCAGCACCTCCCACCGGGATACCGGGGAGCTGTTTTTT.

This CDR3 reads CASSSLAGGPDTQYF. The DNA of the CDR3 is TGTGCCAGCAGCTCCCTAGCGGGAGGACCCGATACGCAGTATTTT. V is TRBV5-6 and J is TRBJ2-3; 11 bases are a match to TRBD2. This CDR3 region has 15 residues. Germline V gene data show CDR1 as SGHDT and CDR2 as YYEEEE. V lost 3 bases and J lost 6; bases outside the gene matches: 6.

V usage is TRBV5-1 and J usage is TRBJ2-7, with D possibly matching TRBD1 (6 bases). There are 15 residues in the CDR3. Germline lookup yields CDR1 SGHRS and CDR2 YFSETQ. V was pared by 1 base and J by 4 bases, with 15 bases between. In DNA, the CDR3 is TGCGCCAGCAGCTTGTTTTGGCAGGGGCAATACGAGCAGTACTTC. This codes for CASSLFWQGQYEQYF.

The chain's CDR3 is CASSYSRGAMLETQYF. The CDR3 DNA reads TGTGCCAGCAGTTACTCTCGGGGGGCGATGTTAGAGACCCAGTACTTC. The chain employs TRBV6-5 and TRBJ2-5; TRBD2 is a possible D gene (7 bases). V was pared by 0 bases and J by 4 bases, with 15 bases between. The germline V gene encodes CDR1 MNHEY and CDR2 SVGAGI. This CDR3 is built from 16 residues.

The chain employs TRBV24-1 and TRBJ2-7; D perhaps matches TRBD1 (5 bases). The CDR3 runs to 12 residues. CDR1 and CDR2 from the germline V gene are KGHDR and SFDVKD. Trimming cost V 9 bases and J 0 bases, with 8 bases left between them. CDR3 coding DNA: TGTGCCACCCAGGACAACTCCTACGAGCAGTACTTC. Translated: CATQDNSYEQYF.

The chain joins TRBV5-1 to TRBJ2-3; TRBD1 is a possible D gene (5 bases). Trimming left V 4 bases short and J 1 base short, with 10 bases between. This CDR3 is built from 14 residues. From germline, CDR1 is SGHRS and CDR2 YFSETQ. CDR3 nucleotides: TGCGCCAGCAGCATGGGCAGGGGCACAGATACGCAGTATTTT. Amino acid sequence: CASSMGRGTDTQYF.

The chain couples TRBV19 to TRBJ2-5, with D maybe TRBD2 (5 bases). The length of the CDR3 is 14 residues. Germline CDR1 is LNHDA and CDR2 is SQIVND (reference sequence). Trimming took off 6 bases at V and 3 bases at J, with 14 bases between the two ends. CDR3 protein: CASRSGRREETQYF. CDR3 DNA: TGTGCCAGTAGAAGCGGCAGGAGAGAAGAGACCCAGTACTTC. Based on the CDR3 plus reference TRBV19 and TRBJ2-5, the full variable domain is DGGITQSPKYLFRKEGQNVTLSCEQNLNHDAMYWYRQDPGQGLRLIYYSQIVNDFQKGDIAEGYSVSREKKESFPLTVTSAQKNPTAFYLCASRSGRREETQYFGPGTRLLVL.

This clone has just a few counts. The rearrangement links TRBV6-5 to TRBJ1-1, with no clear D. Germline lookup yields CDR1 MNHEY and CDR2 SVGAGI. Trimming stripped 10 bases from V and 1 base from J, with 16 bases between. The CDR3 contains 14 residues. The CDR3 DNA reads as TGTGCCATCCAGAGGAAAATAAAGAACACTGAAGCTTTCTTT. Its protein product is CAIQRKIKNTEAFF.

This sequence joins TRBV6-2 or TRBV6-3 and TRBJ2-5; D is possibly TRBD1 (5 bases). V lost 4 bases, J lost 1 base, and 25 bases lay in between. The CDR3 spans 19 residues. The germline V gene has CDR1 MNHEY and CDR2 SVGEGT. CDR3 sequence: CASSSYIRIPRQFQETQYF. CDR3 DNA: TGTGCCAGCAGTTCTTATATACGGATCCCCCGACAGTTCCAAGAGACCCAGTACTTC.

This clone was counted once. The gene calls are TRBV24-1 and TRBJ1-5; TRBD1 agrees at 10 bases. The CDR3 contains 15 residues. Trimming cost V 3 bases and J 5 bases; bases outside gene matches: 3. Germline V gives CDR1 KGHDR, CDR2 SFDVKD. CDR3 protein: CATSDPGQGDQPQHF. The CDR3 coding sequence is TGTGCCACCAGTGATCCCGGACAGGGGGATCAGCCCCAGCATTTT.

The V and J genes are TRBV9 and TRBJ2-1; tentative D call: TRBD1 (6 bases). Deletions cut 2 bases from V and 6 bases from J, with 12 bases between. Germline assignment: CDR1 SGDLS and CDR2 YYNGEE. The CDR3 consists of 14 residues. The CDR3 DNA follows: TGTGCCAGCAGCGTTCTGGGGGCGGGCAATGAGCAGTTCTTC. Its translation is CASSVLGAGNEQFF.

This clone has a handful of counts. The rearrangement joins TRBV5-6 to TRBJ1-1; unclear D gene. The germline V gene has CDR1 SGHDT and CDR2 YYEEEE. The CDR3 extends over 12 amino acids. V was clipped by 4 bases and J by 1 base, with 5 bases between them. The CDR3 spells CASSAGNTEAFF. The CDR3, as DNA: TGTGCCAGCAGCGCGGGGAACACTGAAGCTTTCTTT.

This clone was detected only a few times. This sequence joins TRBV7-9 and TRBJ2-7; weak D call: TRBD1 (7 bases). The V and J ends lost 11 bases and 1 base respectively, with 9 bases between them. This CDR3 is 11 amino acids long. Germline V gives CDR1 SEHNR, CDR2 FQNEAQ (reference sequence). The CDR3, as DNA: TGTGCCGCGGGACAGTCCTACGAGCAGTACTTC. It encodes CAAGQSYEQYF.

This clone came up a few times. This chain joins TRBV11-2 and TRBJ2-1; a possible D gene is TRBD2 (6 bases). The length of the CDR3 is 15 residues. CDR1 and CDR2 (germline): SGHAT, FQNNGV. V lost 5 bases and J 1 base, leaving 12 bases between the germline ends. The CDR3 here is CASSVISGSYNEQFF. CDR3 coding DNA: TGTGCCAGCAGCGTAATTAGCGGATCCTACAATGAGCAGTTCTTC.

The chain carries TRBV6-6 and TRBJ2-1; 10 nucleotides align to TRBD1. The length of the CDR3 is 17 residues. V lost 5 bases, J lost 8 bases, and 15 bases stayed unmatched. The V gene's germline CDR1 is MNHNY and CDR2 SVGAGI (reference sequence). CDR3 sequence (DNA): TGTGCCAGCAGTCCCCAACCGACAGGGGGCGCATCTCATGAGCAGTTCTTC. Translation gives CASSPQPTGGASHEQFF.

The V call is TRBV7-8, the J call TRBJ1-2; 10 bases match TRBD1. This CDR3 contains 15 residues. Looked up from germline, CDR1 is SGHVS and CDR2 is FQNEAQ. V shed 1 base, J shed 1 base, and the junction held 0 bases outside the gene matches. CDR3 residues: CASSLGDRGNYGYTF. In nucleotides, the CDR3 is TGTGCCAGCAGCTTAGGGGACAGGGGTAACTATGGCTACACCTTC.

The CDR3 DNA reads TGTGCCATTCAAGACAGGGTGGATTCACCCCTCCACTTT. Its protein product is CAIQDRVDSPLHF. The rearrangement uses TRBV10-3 and TRBJ1-6; 7 bases are shared with TRBD1. Germline CDR1 is ENHRY and CDR2 is SYGVKD. The V and J ends lost 9 bases and 8 bases, in that order; junction bases with no gene match: 7. This CDR3 is 13 amino acids long.

The V gene is TRBV2, the J gene TRBJ2-1; 10 positions match TRBD2. Looked up from germline, CDR1 is SNHLY and CDR2 is FYNNEI. With V trimmed by 7 bases and J by 2 bases, 8 bases remained unmatched. The CDR3 is 16 residues long. CDR3 sequence: CASNSLSGGAYNEQFF. The CDR3 DNA is TGTGCCAGCAACTCGCTAAGCGGGGGGGCCTACAATGAGCAGTTCTTC.

This clone came up a few times. The chain combines TRBV5-1 with TRBJ2-2; TRBD2 might be the D (7 bases). The ends were cut back, 4 bases at V and 4 bases at J, with 17 bases in the middle. The CDR3 is 16 residues long. In germline, CDR1 is SGHRS, CDR2 YFSETQ. The CDR3 coding sequence is TGCGCCAGCAGCCTGGGCGGGGGCGAGGTCACCGGGGAGCTGTTTTTT. It specifies CASSLGGGEVTGELFF.

CDR3 protein: CALQQGANEKLFF. DNA of the CDR3: TGTGCCCTCCAACAGGGGGCTAATGAAAAACTGTTTTTT. The chain carries TRBV7-9 and TRBJ1-4, with TRBD1 identical over 8 bases. The CDR3 is 13 residues long. Per germline, CDR1 SEHNR and CDR2 FQNEAQ (reference sequence). Trimming cost V 11 bases and J 3 bases; bases outside gene matches: 5.

CDR3 in amino acids: CASSRTGGSYEQYF. CDR3 DNA sequence: TGTGCCAGTAGCCGGACAGGGGGTAGTTACGAGCAGTACTTC. V and J are TRBV19 and TRBJ2-7, with TRBD1 matching 10 bases. V was clipped by 6 bases and J by 4 bases; unmatched bases: 6. Germline CDR1 LNHDA, CDR2 SQIVND (reference sequence). CDR3 length: 14 residues.